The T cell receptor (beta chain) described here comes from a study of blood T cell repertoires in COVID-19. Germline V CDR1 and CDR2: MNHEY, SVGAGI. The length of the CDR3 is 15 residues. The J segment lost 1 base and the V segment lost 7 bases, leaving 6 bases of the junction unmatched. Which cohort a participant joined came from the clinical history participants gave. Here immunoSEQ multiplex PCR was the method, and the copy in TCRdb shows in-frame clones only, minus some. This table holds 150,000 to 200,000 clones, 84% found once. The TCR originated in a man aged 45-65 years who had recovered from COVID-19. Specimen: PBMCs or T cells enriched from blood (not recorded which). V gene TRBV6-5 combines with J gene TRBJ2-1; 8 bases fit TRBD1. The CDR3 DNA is TGTGCCAGCAATAAGCAGGGGGCTTCCTACAATGAGCAGTTCTTC. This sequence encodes CASNKQGASYNEQFF.